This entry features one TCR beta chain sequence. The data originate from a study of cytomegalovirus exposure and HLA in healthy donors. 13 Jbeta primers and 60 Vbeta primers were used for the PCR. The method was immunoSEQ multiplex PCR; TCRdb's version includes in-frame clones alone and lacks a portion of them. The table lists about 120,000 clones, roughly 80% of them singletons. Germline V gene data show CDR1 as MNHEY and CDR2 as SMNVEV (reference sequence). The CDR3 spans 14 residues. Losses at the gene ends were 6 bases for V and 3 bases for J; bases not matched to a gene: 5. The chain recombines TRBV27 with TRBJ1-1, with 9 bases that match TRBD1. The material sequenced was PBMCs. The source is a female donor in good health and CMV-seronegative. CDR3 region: CASRGNRGHTEAFF. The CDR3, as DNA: TGTGCCAGCAGGGGGAACAGGGGGCACACTGAAGCTTTCTTT.